This T cell receptor beta chain was captured by sequencing in a study of blood T cells in healthy people across ages. Notes on the study in general: Both naive CD4+ cell counts and diversity were greater in long-lived donors than in aged donors.

This clonotype was seen only a few times. Its antigen is still unknown. Trimming pared 4 bases from V and 4 bases from J, leaving 12 bases between. The germline V gene encodes CDR1 ENHRY and CDR2 SYGVKD. The CDR3 extends over 14 amino acids. A second PCR, run for roughly 7 to 12 cycles, used a sample-barcoded 5' primer plus a J-beta primer mix. Using its own MiXCR run on the 5' RACE reads, TCRdb lists one record per CDR3 protein. The table records roughly 1,100,000 distinct CDR3 sequences, roughly a quarter of them present only once. These data are also associated with another study on T cells of mothers and their children.

This clonotype originated in a girl aged 2-10 years in good health. The rearrangement uses TRBV10-3 and TRBJ2-3, with D hard to call. The sequenced sample was blood. The DNA for the CDR3 is TGTGCCATCAGTGGGGCTAGGGAATCAGATACGCAGTATTTT. Translation: CAISGARESDTQYF.